The TCR beta chain under discussion was sequenced for a study of CD4 T cells in relation to SARS-CoV-2 and coronaviruses. A remark on this clone: The antigen remains undetermined.

Unexposed donor CD4+ T cells date from about 2011-2018, before the COVID-19 pandemic. After roughly ten days of culture, CD4+ T cells were isolated. Using immunoSEQ multiplex PCR, the repertoire was profiled, and TCRdb retains in-frame clones only, with some absent. The sample includes fewer than 25,000 clones, over 60% seen only once; the top ten take about 14%. General study results and limits: Roughly three fifths of donors had memory CD4+ clonotypes crossrecognizing SARS-CoV-2 and common cold coronavirus spike.

Germline V gene lookup returns CDR1 SNHLY and CDR2 FYNNEI. The CDR3 is 15 amino acids. V gave up 4 bases and J gave up 2 bases, with 11 bases separating them. Source material: CD4+ T cells from PBMCs, cultured in vitro. This TCR came from a human donor in good health. J is TRBJ2-2 and V is TRBV2; TRBD2 is a possible D gene (5 bases). CDR3 protein: CASSADGVNTGELFF. Written as DNA, the CDR3 is TGTGCCAGCAGTGCAGACGGGGTTAACACCGGGGAGCTGTTTTTT.